Listed below are T cell receptor beta chains from one sample, sequenced in a study of monozygotic twins with inflammatory bowel disease. TCRdb processed the 5' RACE reads again and assigns one entry to each CDR3 protein, with no DNA. In all, the sample yields 400,000 or so distinct CDR3 sequences. The sample taken for sequencing was blood. All receptors come from a human donor with ulcerative colitis or Crohn's disease, or a healthy co-twin of an affected twin (not recorded which). Both conserved end residues are part of each CDR3.

CDR3aa: CASSQGGSFQETQYF
j_gene: TRBJ2-5
v_gene: TRBV7-2

CDR3aa: CSARSKGLAGVVETQYF
j_gene: TRBJ2-5
v_gene: TRBV20-1

CDR3aa: CAIRESSTDTQYF
j_gene: TRBJ2-3
v_gene: TRBV10-3

CDR3aa: CASRDRGQNEQYF
j_gene: TRBJ2-7
v_gene: TRBV6-6

CDR3aa: CASSDPWGRETQYF
j_gene: TRBJ2-5
v_gene: TRBV7-2

CDR3aa: CASSPQDGGNEQFF
j_gene: TRBJ2-1
v_gene: TRBV5-1

CDR3aa: CASSPGTSLTDTQYF
j_gene: TRBJ2-3
v_gene: TRBV7-3

CDR3aa: CASSQAPGLAGNEQFF
j_gene: TRBJ2-1
v_gene: TRBV4-1

CDR3aa: CASSPQTGQTYGYTF
j_gene: TRBJ1-2
v_gene: TRBV5-5

CDR3aa: CASSIRGTSPGGEQFF
j_gene: TRBJ2-1
v_gene: TRBV7-2

CDR3aa: CASSQDQVVETQYF
j_gene: TRBJ2-5
v_gene: TRBV4-1

CDR3aa: CASSQVPGLAGSDTQYF
j_gene: TRBJ2-3
v_gene: TRBV3-1

CDR3aa: CASSLVGQVGYEQYF
j_gene: TRBJ2-7
v_gene: TRBV12-3/TRBV12-4

CDR3aa: CASSPRTRGRGNEQFF
j_gene: TRBJ2-1
v_gene: TRBV3-1

CDR3aa: CASRGPGLAYNEQFF
j_gene: TRBJ2-1
v_gene: TRBV5-5

CDR3aa: CASSAGILYGYTF
j_gene: TRBJ1-2
v_gene: TRBV7-9

CDR3aa: CATSDQGPPYEQYF
j_gene: TRBJ2-7
v_gene: TRBV24-1

CDR3aa: CASSLDGTSSGNTIYF
j_gene: TRBJ1-3
v_gene: TRBV6-5

CDR3aa: CASSLTARSGGSSGDTQYF
j_gene: TRBJ2-3
v_gene: TRBV7-3

CDR3aa: CASRKMDREYLGYTF
j_gene: TRBJ1-2
v_gene: TRBV28

CDR3aa: CASSLRSAGTYEQYF
j_gene: TRBJ2-7
v_gene: TRBV7-9

CDR3aa: CASSEDREGPGNTIYF
j_gene: TRBJ1-3
v_gene: TRBV6-1

CDR3aa: CASSLFGGRTDTQYF
j_gene: TRBJ2-3
v_gene: TRBV7-2

CDR3aa: CASSSTLGRDNEKLFF
j_gene: TRBJ1-4
v_gene: TRBV7-9

CDR3aa: CASSWGVAGMGETQYF
j_gene: TRBJ2-5
v_gene: TRBV7-3

CDR3aa: CAISRDRGDEQYF
j_gene: TRBJ2-7
v_gene: TRBV10-3

CDR3aa: CSVGHCGELFF
j_gene: TRBJ2-2
v_gene: TRBV29-1

CDR3aa: CASSLREGTYEQYF
j_gene: TRBJ2-7
v_gene: TRBV7-2

CDR3aa: CASSYTTTSFTGELFF
j_gene: TRBJ2-2
v_gene: TRBV6-2/TRBV6-3

CDR3aa: CASSPAETTYEQYF
j_gene: TRBJ2-7
v_gene: TRBV7-8

CDR3aa: CASSQDRGESRYTF
j_gene: TRBJ1-2
v_gene: TRBV14

CDR3aa: CASSFTGGVGYTF
j_gene: TRBJ1-2
v_gene: TRBV12-3/TRBV12-4

CDR3aa: CASSLGAVTEKLFF
j_gene: TRBJ1-4
v_gene: TRBV12-3/TRBV12-4

CDR3aa: CASSFYLEETQYF
j_gene: TRBJ2-5
v_gene: TRBV7-9

CDR3aa: CSAEDAEKLFF
j_gene: TRBJ1-4
v_gene: TRBV20-1

CDR3aa: CASRDRSSGINEQFF
j_gene: TRBJ2-1
v_gene: TRBV2

CDR3aa: CASSPDTGALTEAFF
j_gene: TRBJ1-1
v_gene: TRBV12-3/TRBV12-4

CDR3aa: CAVAASYEQYF
j_gene: TRBJ2-7
v_gene: TRBV28

CDR3aa: CASSLTGGLQDTQYF
j_gene: TRBJ2-3
v_gene: TRBV28

CDR3aa: CASSYNGASGNTIYF
j_gene: TRBJ1-3
v_gene: TRBV6-5

CDR3aa: CASSPEGGIYNEQFF
j_gene: TRBJ2-1
v_gene: TRBV12-3/TRBV12-4

CDR3aa: CSARDPIAVKGQFF
j_gene: TRBJ2-1
v_gene: TRBV20-1

CDR3aa: CASSEDRTNLYRYTF
j_gene: TRBJ1-2
v_gene: TRBV5-1

CDR3aa: CSVRRDGLETQYF
j_gene: TRBJ2-5
v_gene: TRBV29-1

CDR3aa: CASSFIAGINEQFF
j_gene: TRBJ2-1
v_gene: TRBV7-2

CDR3aa: CASSQDTQDEQFF
j_gene: TRBJ2-1
v_gene: TRBV4-3

CDR3aa: CSARRGQGASNEQFF
j_gene: TRBJ2-1
v_gene: TRBV20-1

CDR3aa: CSALTGGGTEAFF
j_gene: TRBJ1-1
v_gene: TRBV20-1

CDR3aa: CASSLLGGDTQYF
j_gene: TRBJ2-3
v_gene: TRBV12-3/TRBV12-4

CDR3aa: CASSPFKDTGELFF
j_gene: TRBJ2-2
v_gene: TRBV27

CDR3aa: CSVVKGGAMNEKLFF
j_gene: TRBJ1-4
v_gene: TRBV29-1

CDR3aa: CASRIAGGPGTGELFF
j_gene: TRBJ2-2
v_gene: TRBV7-2

CDR3aa: CASSSLSITYNEQFF
j_gene: TRBJ2-1
v_gene: TRBV27

CDR3aa: CAWNTLGTRTGELFF
j_gene: TRBJ2-2
v_gene: TRBV30